A single sample is the source of the 21 T cell receptor beta chains below, sequenced in a study of blood T cell repertoires in COVID-19. Measured with immunoSEQ multiplex PCR; TCRdb has only the in-frame clones, and not every one. The sample comprises approximately 400,000 clones, about nine tenths of which are singletons, and over 9.5% rests with the top ten. Sequencing was done on a sample of peripheral blood. All receptors derive from a woman between 50 and 59 years old with COVID-19, enrolled during active disease.

This chain links TRBV19 with TRBJ2-1; D is perhaps TRBD1 (6 bases). V gave up 5 bases and J gave up 3 bases, with 14 bases separating them. Germline V gene data show CDR1 as LNHDA and CDR2 as SQIVND (reference sequence). The CDR3 contains 15 residues. The CDR3 reads CASSPRTAYYNEQFF. The CDR3 DNA sequence: TGTGCCAGTAGTCCCCGGACAGCTTACTACAATGAGCAGTTCTTC.

The CDR3 here is CASSFMGGAEAFF. The CDR3 DNA sequence: TGTGCCAGCAGCTTTATGGGCGGGGCTGAAGCTTTCTTT. This chain links TRBV7-9 with TRBJ1-1; D is unclear. Per germline, CDR1 SEHNR and CDR2 FQNEAQ (reference sequence). This CDR3 region has 13 residues. V lost 3 bases and J lost 6, with 11 bases in between.

This chain uses TRBV27 with TRBJ1-2, with 7 bases matching TRBD1. CDR1 and CDR2 from the germline V gene are MNHEY and SMNVEV (reference sequence). CDR3 length: 14 amino acids. V was pared by 5 bases and J by 8 bases, with 11 bases of the junction left unmatched. The CDR3, as DNA: TGTGCCAGCAGTCCCCCGGGGCAGGGGGGCGGCTACACCTTC. Its protein product is CASSPPGQGGGYTF.

The chain combines TRBV6-5 with TRBJ1-1; D is unresolved. Germline CDR1 is MNHEY and CDR2 is SVGAGI. The CDR3 consists of 16 residues. Trimming pared 2 bases from V and 0 bases from J, leaving 13 bases between. The CDR3 nucleotides read TGTGCCAGCAGTTACAAGGCCGTGACATTGAACACTGAAGCTTTCTTT. It specifies CASSYKAVTLNTEAFF.

This chain joins TRBV12-3 or TRBV12-4 and TRBJ1-2; perhaps TRBD1 as D (6 bases). The CDR3 loop spans 13 amino acids. V was trimmed by 7 bases and J by 8 bases, leaving 17 bases between them. In DNA, the CDR3 is TGTGCCAGCACCGTAGACAGGATGGGAGGCTACACCTTC. It is translated as CASTVDRMGGYTF.

The chain carries TRBV21-1 and TRBJ2-5; the table gives TRBD1 as D, unverified against the DNA. TRBV21-1 is marked as a pseudogene. CDR3 size: 19 residues. The CDR3 sequence: CASSTRTIDDGPFQETQYF. CDR3 nucleotides: TGTGCCAGCAGCACCCGGACAATAGACGATGGGCCTTTCCAAGAGACCCAGTACTTC.

This clone was seen only a few times. The rearrangement joins TRBV6-4 to TRBJ2-3; TRBD1 agrees at 10 bases. Germline trimming cut 3 bases from V and 2 bases from J; bases unmatched to any gene: 2. CDR3 length equals 15 residues. The V gene's germline CDR1 is MRHNA and CDR2 SNTAGT. CDR3 sequence: CASSEDRGTTDTQYF. CDR3 sequence (DNA): TGTGCCAGCAGTGAGGACAGGGGGACCACAGATACGCAGTATTTT.

The chain is built from TRBV6-2 or TRBV6-3 and TRBJ1-2; D is uncertain. Germline CDR1 reads MNHEY; CDR2 reads SVGEGT. The CDR3 loop spans 14 amino acids. V lost 0 bases to trimming and J lost 8 bases, with 13 bases between them. The CDR3 loop reads CASSYSRAGRGYTF. CDR3 DNA sequence: TGTGCCAGCAGTTACTCGCGGGCGGGAAGGGGCTACACCTTC.

This sequence joins TRBV2 and TRBJ1-2; 7 bases align to TRBD1. The CDR3 is made up of 15 amino acids. CDR1 and CDR2 from the germline V gene are SNHLY and FYNNEI. V dropped 1 base and J dropped 3; count of bases not matched to a gene: 5. Here the CDR3 DNA reads TGTGCCAGCAGTGAAGGGCGACAGGGACACTATGGCTACACCTTC. This gives the protein CASSEGRQGHYGYTF.

This sequence joins TRBV28 and TRBJ1-1, with D unclear. V lost 7 bases, J lost 2 bases, and 17 bases lay in between. The V gene's germline CDR1 is MDHEN and CDR2 SYDVKM. The CDR3 is 15 amino acids. CDR3 amino acids: CASTPEVGENTEAFF. CDR3 coding DNA: TGTGCCAGCACCCCCGAGGTTGGAGAAAACACTGAAGCTTTCTTT.

The J gene is TRBJ1-3, the V gene TRBV5-6, with a tentative D call TRBD1 (5 bases). CDR1 is SGHDT and CDR2 is YYEEEE in the germline V gene. V lost 0 bases and J 0 bases, leaving 7 bases between the germline ends. CDR3 size: 15 residues. CDR3 DNA sequence: TGTGCCAGCAGCTTGGGACAGCTCTCTGGAAACACCATATATTTT. It specifies CASSLGQLSGNTIYF. Full variable domain (missing parts from reference TRBV5-6 and TRBJ1-3): DAGVTQSPTHLIKTRGQQVTLRCSPKSGHDTVSWYQQALGQGPQFIFQYYEEEERQRGNFPDRFSGHQFPNYSSELNVNALLLGDSALYLCASSLGQLSGNTIYFGEGSWLTVV.

The gene calls are TRBV25-1 and TRBJ1-2; D may be TRBD1 (5 bases). The CDR3 loop spans 11 amino acids. Germline CDR1 MGHDK, CDR2 SYGVNS. Trimming took off 6 bases at V and 6 bases at J, with 8 bases between the two ends. CDR3: CASSRGDGYTF. In DNA, the CDR3 is TGTGCCAGCAGCCGGGGGGATGGCTACACCTTC.

The rearrangement uses TRBV9 and TRBJ2-2; 7 bases agree with TRBD1. J gave up 4 bases and V 0 bases, and 9 bases lay outside the gene matches. The CDR3 contains 17 residues. CDR1 and CDR2 (germline): SGDLS, YYNGEE. This CDR3 reads CASSVAKGAISTGELFF. The CDR3 DNA reads as TGTGCCAGCAGCGTAGCTAAGGGGGCGATCAGCACCGGGGAGCTGTTTTTT.

The chain uses TRBV6-5 and TRBJ1-2; D call uncertain. The CDR3 loop spans 14 amino acids. V was cut by 6 bases and J by 3 bases, with 14 bases left in between. Germline V gene sequence: CDR1 MNHEY, CDR2 SVGAGI. The CDR3 nucleotides are TGTGCCAGCAGGGCCCTTACAGACGACTATGGCTACACCTTC. This gives the protein CASRALTDDYGYTF.

This chain joins TRBV6-1 and TRBJ2-5; D unresolved. This CDR3 has 11 residues. The V end was cut by 3 bases, the J end by 5 bases, with 4 bases between. The V gene's germline CDR1 is MNHNS and CDR2 SASEGT. The DNA for the CDR3 is TGTGCCAGCAGTGAGCGGGAGACCCAGTACTTC. Amino acids: CASSERETQYF.

The sample holds one count of this clone. The chain carries TRBV11-2 and TRBJ1-6, with a tentative D call TRBD1 (6 bases). The CDR3 extends over 15 amino acids. CDR1 is SGHAT and CDR2 is FQNNGV in the germline V gene. Deletions cut 7 bases from V and 7 bases from J, with 17 bases between. The CDR3: CASTRDNPTNSPLHF. CDR3 nucleotides: TGTGCCAGCACCCGGGACAATCCTACGAATTCACCCCTCCACTTT.

V gene TRBV19 combines with J gene TRBJ1-1; D perhaps matches TRBD1 (5 bases). The CDR3 is 15 amino acids. Germline V lookup: CDR1 LNHDA, CDR2 SQIVND (reference sequence). V was cut by 6 bases and J by 4 bases, with 18 bases left in between. The CDR3 reads CASSISLGGGTEAFF. Written as DNA, the CDR3 is TGTGCCAGTAGCATTTCGTTGGGGGGGGGCACTGAAGCTTTCTTT.

The chain employs TRBV7-6 and TRBJ2-1; 12 bases map to TRBD2. V shed 6 bases, J shed 9 bases, and the junction held 9 bases outside the gene matches. Per germline, CDR1 SGHVS and CDR2 FNYEAQ. This CDR3 has 15 residues. CDR3 DNA sequence: TGTGCCAGCAGGCGGACTAGCGGGGCGTACGGTGAGCAGTTCTTC. This translates into CASRRTSGAYGEQFF.

The table lists this clone with a few counts. The genes are TRBV19 and TRBJ1-2, with D maybe TRBD1 (5 bases). Trimming pared 3 bases from V and 2 bases from J, leaving 7 bases between. CDR3 length equals 13 residues. Germline lookup yields CDR1 LNHDA and CDR2 SQIVND (reference sequence). Here the CDR3 reads CASSMSGNYGYTF. Here the CDR3 DNA reads TGTGCCAGTAGTATGTCAGGGAACTATGGCTACACCTTC.

Only one count was recorded for this clone. The chain combines TRBV6-1 with TRBJ1-2; 7 bases map to TRBD1. CDR1 MNHNS and CDR2 SASEGT come from the germline V gene. The CDR3 is made up of 14 amino acids. V lost 5 bases, J lost 1 base, and 4 bases stayed unmatched. CDR3 residues: CASSWTGLNYGYTF. The CDR3 DNA reads as TGTGCCAGCAGTTGGACAGGACTTAACTATGGCTACACCTTC.

The rearrangement links TRBV6-1 to TRBJ1-3; 7 bases are shared with TRBD1. Germline V gene lookup returns CDR1 MNHNS and CDR2 SASEGT. Trimming took 3 bases from V and 5 from J; bases not matched to a gene: 13. This CDR3 contains 17 residues. The CDR3 loop is CASSDISRGAGRNTIYF. The CDR3 region has the DNA TGTGCCAGCAGTGATATCTCCAGGGGGGCAGGGAGAAACACCATATATTTT.